This is a list of T cell receptor beta chains from one sample in a study of OX40 agonist ivuxolimab in advanced cancers. Clones were sequenced by immunoSEQ multiplex PCR, and TCRdb holds only the in-frame ones, with some missing. This table holds some 59,000 clones, less than 85% found once. Sequences were derived from CD4+ or CD8+ T cells sorted from blood, sampled in a trial of the OX40 agonist ivuxolimab. These receptors were taken from an adult with an advanced solid tumor such as melanoma, head and neck, liver or kidney cancer. CDR3s include the opening cysteine and the closing phenylalanine or tryptophan. A D gene is named only where the DNA matches it firmly. Size values are once, few and many counts, or a class for expanded clones, and some rows have none.

clone size,D gene,V gene,J gene,CDR3 protein,CDR3 DNA
-,-,TRBV19,TRBJ2-6,CASSMIAFYSGANVLTF,TGTGCCAGTAGTATGATCGCCTTCTACTCTGGGGCCAACGTCCTGACTTTC
-,-,TRBV5-1,TRBJ2-3,CASSLALGAGDTQYF,TGCGCCAGCAGCTTGGCTCTCGGCGCGGGAGATACGCAGTATTTT
many,-,TRBV7-2,TRBJ1-5,CASSPLTGRREPQHF,TGTGCCAGCAGCCCGTTGACAGGACGGAGAGAGCCCCAGCATTTT
-,TRBD1,TRBV6-5,TRBJ2-2,CASSYGTVTTGELFF,TGTGCCAGCAGTTACGGGACAGTAACCACCGGGGAGCTGTTTTTT
-,-,TRBV6-5,TRBJ1-6,CASSRGAAELSPLHF,TGTGCCAGCAGTCGGGGGGCAGCCGAGCTCTCACCCCTCCACTTT
-,TRBD1,TRBV5-4,TRBJ2-5,CASSSGTGGTQYF,TGTGCCAGCAGCTCCGGGACAGGAGGGACCCAGTACTTC
-,-,TRBV9,TRBJ2-3,CASSPEGGALTTDTQYF,TGTGCCAGCAGCCCAGAGGGGGGGGCGCTTACGACAGATACGCAGTATTTT
-,-,TRBV21-1,TRBJ2-7,CASSRTAYEQYF,TGTGCCAGCAGTAGGACAGCCTACGAGCAGTACTTC
-,-,TRBV28,TRBJ1-1,CASSRRGQYTEAFF,TGTGCCAGCAGTCGGAGAGGACAGTACACTGAAGCTTTCTTT
few,TRBD1,TRBV28,TRBJ1-1,CASSPTGARNTEAFF,TGTGCCAGCAGTCCGACAGGGGCCAGGAACACTGAAGCTTTCTTT
-,TRBD1,TRBV29-1,TRBJ2-7,CSVEKFPQGARYEQYF,TGCAGCGTTGAAAAATTCCCGCAGGGGGCGCGGTACGAGCAGTACTTC
-,-,TRBV19,TRBJ2-3,CASSIARGVADTQYF,TGTGCCAGTAGTATCGCCAGGGGGGTAGCAGATACGCAGTATTTT
-,TRBD1,TRBV5-4,TRBJ1-6,CASGGTGGSYNSPLHF,TGTGCCAGCGGCGGGACAGGGGGCTCCTATAATTCACCCCTCCACTTT
-,TRBD2,TRBV6-5,TRBJ2-7,CASIGTSGSYEQYF,TGTGCCAGCATTGGGACTAGCGGATCCTACGAGCAGTACTTC